This T cell receptor (beta chain) was profiled in a study of tumor and adjacent non-tumor tissue in lung cancer. There are 14 residues in the CDR3. The V gene lost 0 bases and the J gene lost 0 bases, with 5 bases spanning the gap. CDR1 SGHRS and CDR2 YFSETQ come from the germline V gene. RNA was extracted from bulk tissue without any cell sorting. A modified ARM-PCR protocol with three rounds of nested PCR amplified TCRbeta. TCRdb redid the calling of the multiplex PCR reads with MiXCR, one entry per CDR3 protein. Of around 70,000 distinct CDR3 sequences listed, 50% to 60% are singletons. Note on this clonotype: Its antigen is currently unknown.

Study observations and caveats: Higher tumor TCR diversity was associated with shorter survival. TCR diversity was significantly greater in tumor than normal lung tissue.

The specimen sequenced was lung tumor tissue. The chain combines TRBV5-1 with TRBJ2-3; D unresolved. The TCR originated in a man aged 45-60 years with non-small cell lung cancer. The CDR3 DNA reads as TGCGCCAGCAGCTTGGGCAGAAGCACAGATACGCAGTATTTT. It yields the protein CASSLGRSTDTQYF. Full variable domain (outside the CDR3, taken from reference TRBV5-1 and TRBJ2-3): KAGVTQTPRYLIKTRGQQVTLSCSPISGHRSVSWYQQTPGQGLQFLFEYFSETQRNKGNFPGRFSGRQFSNSRSEMNVSTLELGDSALYLCASSLGRSTDTQYFGPGTRLTVL.